A single sample gave rise to the 25 T cell receptor beta chains below, sequenced in a study of regulatory T cells (dated by TCRdb to the late 2010s). The paper's findings and limits, for the study overall: Hydrophobic residues at CDR3 positions 6 and 7 were enriched in conventional CD4+ T cells from CD3G-deficient patients, suggesting more self-reactive specificities.

Which antigens these TCRs recognize remains unknown. Library preparation used the immunoSEQ multiplex PCR assay. The multiplex PCR used 52 forward TRBV primers and 13 reverse TRBJ primers, with assay-based and computational corrections for amplification bias. The clones in this table, taken by TCRdb from immuneACCESS, are in-frame only. Not every clone is retained; where verified, under half of the shortfall comes from an unresolved V gene, and the cause of the rest is unknown. This sample holds over 35,000 clones; 75% to 90% were observed only once. The biggest ten clones account for about 2.4% of the sample. Sequencing was performed on conventional CD4+ T cells sorted from blood. The receptors derive from a person aged 18-30 years with CD3G deficiency.

This rearrangement joins TRBV6-1 to TRBJ1-1; possibly TRBD1 for D (5 bases). CDR3 length: 15 residues. The V gene's germline CDR1 is MNHNS and CDR2 SASEGT. V was trimmed by 6 bases and J by 1 base, leaving 15 bases between them. The CDR3 sequence: CASSYGARANTEAFF. CDR3 bases: TGTGCCAGCAGCTACGGGGCCAGGGCGAACACTGAAGCTTTCTTT.

This sequence joins TRBV7-9 and TRBJ2-5; D uncertain. This CDR3 is 11 amino acids long. The V gene lost 1 base and the J gene lost 10 bases, with 7 bases spanning the gap. Germline V CDR1 and CDR2: SEHNR, FQNEAQ (reference sequence). The CDR3 spells CASSLEGDQYF. CDR3 bases: TGTGCCAGCAGCTTAGAAGGCGACCAGTACTTC. Based on the CDR3 plus reference TRBV7-9 and TRBJ2-5, the full variable domain is DTGVSQNPRHKITKRGQNVTFRCDPISEHNRLYWYRQTLGQGPEFLTYFQNEAQLEKSRLLSDRFSAERPKGSFSTLEIQRTEQGDSAMYLCASSLEGDQYFGPGTRLLVL.

DNA of the CDR3: TGTGCCATCAATTCCGGGACAGGGAGCGGCTACACCTTC. Translation: CAINSGTGSGYTF. The rearrangement uses TRBV10-3 and TRBJ1-2; TRBD1 aligns across 9 bases. V shed 7 bases, J shed 8 bases, and the junction held 8 bases outside the gene matches. Germline CDR1 ENHRY, CDR2 SYGVKD. This CDR3 spans 13 amino acids.

The J gene is TRBJ2-5, the V gene TRBV7-9; the D is unclear. The V end lost 4 bases, the J end lost 7 bases, and 16 bases lay between the germline ends. The germline V gene encodes CDR1 SEHNR and CDR2 FQNEAQ (reference sequence). There are 14 residues in the CDR3. The CDR3 DNA sequence: TGTGCCAGCAGCTCGGGCCAGACGCTGGGGACCCAGTACTTC. Its translation is CASSSGQTLGTQYF.

The genes are TRBV7-8 and TRBJ2-2; 8 bases align to TRBD1. Trimming removed 5 bases from V and 0 bases from J; junction bases left unmatched: 2. Germline values: CDR1 SGHVS, CDR2 FQNEAQ. CDR3 size: 15 residues. As DNA, the CDR3 is TGTGCCAGCAGCCCGACAGGGGCGAACACCGGGGAGCTGTTTTTT. The encoded protein is CASSPTGANTGELFF.

This chain links TRBV5-1 with TRBJ2-7, with D possibly matching TRBD1 (5 bases). Germline CDR1 and CDR2: SGHRS and YFSETQ. V gave up 4 bases and J gave up 6 bases, with 11 bases separating them. The length of the CDR3 is 12 residues. In DNA form, the CDR3 reads TGCGCCAGCAGCCGGTCAGGGCTCGAGCAGTACTTC. This gives the protein CASSRSGLEQYF.

The V gene is TRBV11-2, the J gene TRBJ2-4, with no clear D. The CDR3 extends over 14 amino acids. V was cut by 0 bases and J by 2 bases, with 5 bases left in between. Per the germline V gene, CDR1 is SGHAT and CDR2 is FQNNGV. In nucleotides, the CDR3 is TGTGCCAGCAGCTTAGACAGAACCAAAAACATTCAGTACTTC. Translation: CASSLDRTKNIQYF. The variable domain in full, with the rest retrieved from reference TRBV11-2 and TRBJ2-4, is EAGVAQSPRYKIIEKRQSVAFWCNPISGHATLYWYQQILGQGPKLLIQFQNNGVVDDSQLPKDRFSAERLKGVDSTLKIQPAKLEDSAVYLCASSLDRTKNIQYFGAGTRLSVL.

J is TRBJ2-5 and V is TRBV5-1, with 9 bases aligning to TRBD2. CDR3 length: 15 amino acids. Trimming at V came to 4 bases and at J to 1 base, leaving 5 bases not matched to a gene. In germline, CDR1 is SGHRS, CDR2 YFSETQ. CDR3 protein: CASSLAGQFQETQYF. The CDR3 bases are TGCGCCAGCAGCCTAGCGGGGCAATTCCAAGAGACCCAGTACTTC.

This rearrangement joins TRBV5-1 to TRBJ2-3; D is perhaps TRBD2 (6 bases). Between the trimmed V and J ends, which lost 5 bases and 5 bases, there was a span of 21 bases. CDR1 SGHRS and CDR2 YFSETQ come from the germline V gene. This CDR3 is built from 16 residues. The CDR3 spells CASRTGTLGAGDTQYF. CDR3 nucleotide sequence: TGCGCCAGCAGAACCGGGACTTTAGGGGCGGGAGATACGCAGTATTTT.

The V gene is TRBV6-6, the J gene TRBJ2-7; TRBD1 aligns across 7 bases. This CDR3 has 12 amino acids. Germline CDR1 MNHNY, CDR2 SVGAGI (reference sequence). V lost 6 bases, J lost 6 bases, and 5 bases stayed unmatched. CDR3 in amino acids: CASSYRGGEQYF. DNA of the CDR3: TGTGCCAGCAGCTACAGGGGTGGCGAGCAGTACTTC.

This clone was found once. The rearrangement joins TRBV19 to TRBJ2-7; D ambiguous. Germline V gene data show CDR1 as LNHDA and CDR2 as SQIVND (reference sequence). Between the trimmed V and J ends, which lost 1 base and 4 bases, there was a span of 8 bases. The CDR3 consists of 13 residues. The CDR3 coding sequence is TGTGCCAGTAGTATAGGGGTCGGATACGAGCAGTACTTC. Translation: CASSIGVGYEQYF.

The chain has TRBV5-1 and TRBJ1-1; D might be TRBD1 (6 bases). The length of the CDR3 is 14 residues. V was trimmed by 0 bases and J by 1 base, leaving 7 bases between them. The germline V gene has CDR1 SGHRS and CDR2 YFSETQ. CDR3 protein: CASSLEGGNTEAFF. CDR3 nucleotides: TGCGCCAGCAGCTTGGAAGGGGGGAACACTGAAGCTTTCTTT.

The chain employs TRBV6-1 and TRBJ2-7; TRBD1 agrees at 10 bases. Germline loops: CDR1 MNHNS, CDR2 SASEGT. Trimming removed 3 bases from V and 4 bases from J; junction bases left unmatched: 3. The CDR3 has 14 residues. Here the CDR3 reads CASSERTGGYEQYF. CDR3 nucleotides: TGTGCCAGCAGTGAGAGGACAGGGGGGTACGAGCAGTACTTC.

The V and J genes are TRBV6-1 and TRBJ1-2, with TRBD1 matching over 7 bases. CDR3 length: 14 amino acids. Germline values: CDR1 MNHNS, CDR2 SASEGT. V was clipped by 0 bases and J by 4 bases; unmatched bases: 2. CDR3 loop: CASSEAGGVYGYTF. CDR3 DNA: TGTGCCAGCAGTGAAGCAGGGGGCGTCTATGGCTACACCTTC.

The DNA for the CDR3 is TGTGCCATCAGCGGGGACCGTTACAATGAGCAGTTCTTC. As protein: CAISGDRYNEQFF. The chain joins TRBV10-3 to TRBJ2-1; possibly TRBD1 or TRBD2 for D (5 bases each). The CDR3 is 13 residues long. Germline loops: CDR1 ENHRY, CDR2 SYGVKD. V lost 6 bases, J lost 4 bases, and 10 bases lay in between.

In its sample, this clone is medium-sized (0.01 to 0.1%). The rearrangement joins TRBV6-6 to TRBJ1-2; TRBD1 agrees at 7 bases. Trimming cost V 0 bases and J 4 bases; bases outside gene matches: 8. The CDR3 runs to 16 residues. The germline CDR1 and CDR2 sequences are MNHNY and SVGAGI (reference sequence). CDR3 sequence: CASSYSTHRGAYGYTF. CDR3 DNA: TGTGCCAGCAGTTACTCGACCCACAGGGGTGCCTATGGCTACACCTTC.

This clone showed up just once. This rearrangement joins TRBV11-2 to TRBJ2-7, with D perhaps TRBD1 (6 bases). Germline lookup yields CDR1 SGHAT and CDR2 FQNNGV. The CDR3 runs 13 residues. V gave up 0 bases and J gave up 6 bases, with 9 bases separating them. CDR3 sequence: CASSLDIRGEQYF. The CDR3 DNA is TGTGCCAGCAGCTTAGATATCAGGGGCGAGCAGTACTTC.

V is TRBV10-3 and J is TRBJ2-7, with unresolved D. CDR1 is ENHRY and CDR2 is SYGVKD in the germline V gene. V was trimmed by 4 bases and J by 7 bases, leaving 14 bases between them. The CDR3 is made up of 13 amino acids. The CDR3 spells CAISGGKTGEQYF. The CDR3 nucleotides are TGTGCCATCAGTGGCGGTAAAACTGGAGAGCAGTACTTC.

This clone was found a few times. CDR3 sequence (DNA): TGTGCCAGCAGTTCCCAGGGGCCCACTGAAGCTTTCTTT. Translation gives CASSSQGPTEAFF. The V call is TRBV27, the J call TRBJ1-1; tentatively, D is TRBD1 (6 bases). CDR1 and CDR2 (germline): MNHEY, SMNVEV (reference sequence). V was pared by 4 bases and J by 4 bases, with 10 bases between. This CDR3 has 13 residues.

The chain couples TRBV28 to TRBJ2-1; maybe TRBD2 (6 bases). The germline CDR1 and CDR2 sequences are MDHEN and SYDVKM. Between the trimmed V and J ends, which lost 3 bases and 8 bases, there was a span of 14 bases. This CDR3 has 14 amino acids. The CDR3 region is CASSFVRAGHEQFF. In DNA form, the CDR3 reads TGTGCCAGCAGTTTCGTCCGGGCGGGGCATGAGCAGTTCTTC.

This chain uses TRBV28 with TRBJ2-7; D gene unclear. Trimming took off 3 bases at V and 6 bases at J, with 21 bases between the two ends. CDR1 and CDR2 (germline): MDHEN, SYDVKM. The CDR3 is made up of 16 amino acids. The CDR3 protein is CASSLRSEFSWGEQYF. The CDR3 coding sequence is TGTGCCAGCAGTTTGAGGTCTGAGTTCTCTTGGGGCGAGCAGTACTTC.

This chain joins TRBV10-3 and TRBJ2-3, with D maybe TRBD2 (6 bases). Germline CDR1 is ENHRY and CDR2 is SYGVKD. The V and J ends lost 8 bases and 1 base respectively, with 10 bases between them. There are 13 residues in the CDR3. CDR3 DNA sequence: TGTGCCATCTCTAGCGACCGCACAGATACGCAGTATTTT. Protein sequence: CAISSDRTDTQYF.

As regards this clone: The junction departs from germline at one end; a sequencing error may be responsible. The chain recombines TRBV6-1 with TRBJ1-2; TRBD1 matches at 7 bases. The CDR3 sequence is 12 residues long. In germline, CDR1 is MNHNS, CDR2 SASEGT. CDR3 loop: CASSADRRLSAF. The CDR3 nucleotides read TGTGCCAGCAGTGCGGACAGGAGACTCTCCGCCTTC.

The CDR3 is CASRAGTQTTGELFF. The DNA of the CDR3 is TGCGCCAGCAGAGCCGGGACACAGACCACCGGGGAGCTGTTTTTT. This chain uses TRBV5-1 with TRBJ2-2, with D possibly matching TRBD1 (6 bases). The CDR3 sequence is 15 residues long. V dropped 5 bases and J dropped 4 bases, with 15 bases sitting between them. The germline CDR1 and CDR2 sequences are SGHRS and YFSETQ. The full variable domain, with the rest looked up from reference TRBV5-1 and TRBJ2-2, is KAGVTQTPRYLIKTRGQQVTLSCSPISGHRSVSWYQQTPGQGLQFLFEYFSETQRNKGNFPGRFSGRQFSNSRSEMNVSTLELGDSALYLCASRAGTQTTGELFFGEGSRLTVL.

The genes are TRBV5-1 and TRBJ2-5, with D perhaps assigned TRBD1 or TRBD2 (5 bases each). Trimming took off 0 bases at V and 1 base at J, with 10 bases between the two ends. Germline loops: CDR1 SGHRS, CDR2 YFSETQ. The CDR3 length is 15 residues. The CDR3 reads CASSLEPGGQETQYF. The CDR3 nucleotides are TGCGCCAGCAGCTTGGAACCTGGGGGCCAAGAGACCCAGTACTTC.